The T cell receptor (beta chain) under discussion was sequenced for a study of cytomegalovirus exposure and HLA in healthy donors. PCR amplification relied on 60 Vbeta primers (plus 13 Jbeta primers). Sequencing was performed with immunoSEQ multiplex PCR; in TCRdb, only in-frame clones are kept and a portion is missing. The sample carries 150,000 to 250,000 clones, around 79% recorded once. The V end lost 1 base, the J end lost 1 base, and 10 bases lay between the germline ends. The CDR3 runs 15 residues. Germline V CDR1 and CDR2: SGHVS, FNYEAQ. Overall study results and limits: Common viral pathogens (according to a later analysis) appeared linked to several of the most significant clusters.

With respect to this clone: Its antigen is unidentified.

The chain combines TRBV7-6 with TRBJ1-1; possibly TRBD1 for D (6 bases). Sequences were obtained from PBMCs. The TCR was taken from a woman aged 30 to 39 in good health and CMV-seropositive. The CDR3 loop reads CASSLEGEGNTEAFF. The CDR3 coding sequence is TGTGCCAGCAGCTTAGAGGGGGAGGGGAACACTGAAGCTTTCTTT.